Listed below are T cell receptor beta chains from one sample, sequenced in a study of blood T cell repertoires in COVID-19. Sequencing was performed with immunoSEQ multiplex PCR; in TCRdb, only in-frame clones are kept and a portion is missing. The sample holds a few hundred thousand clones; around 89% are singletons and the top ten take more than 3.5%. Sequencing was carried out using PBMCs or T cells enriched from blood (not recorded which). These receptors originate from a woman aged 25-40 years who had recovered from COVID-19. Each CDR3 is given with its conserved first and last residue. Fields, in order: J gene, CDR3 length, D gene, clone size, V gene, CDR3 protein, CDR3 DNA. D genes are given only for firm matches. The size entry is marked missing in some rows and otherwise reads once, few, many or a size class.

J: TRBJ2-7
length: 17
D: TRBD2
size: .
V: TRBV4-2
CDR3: CASSQAVLAGGWYEQYF
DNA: TGTGCCAGCAGCCAAGCCGTACTAGCGGGAGGCTGGTACGAGCAGTACTTC

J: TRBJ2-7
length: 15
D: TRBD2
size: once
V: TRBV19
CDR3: CASRGEERGTYEQYF
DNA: TGTGCCAGTAGGGGGGAGGAGCGGGGAACCTACGAGCAGTACTTC

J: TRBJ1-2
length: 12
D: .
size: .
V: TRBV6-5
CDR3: CASRSEGTGYTF
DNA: TGTGCCAGCAGGAGCGAGGGTACCGGCTACACCTTC

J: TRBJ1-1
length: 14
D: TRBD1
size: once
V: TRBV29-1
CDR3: CSVGPGQGNTEAFF
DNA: TGCAGCGTTGGGCCGGGACAGGGGAACACTGAAGCTTTCTTT

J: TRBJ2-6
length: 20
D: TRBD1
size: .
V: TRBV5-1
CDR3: CASSGLQGARPPSGANVLTF
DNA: TGCGCCAGCAGCGGATTACAGGGGGCGCGTCCCCCCTCTGGGGCCAACGTCCTGACTTTC

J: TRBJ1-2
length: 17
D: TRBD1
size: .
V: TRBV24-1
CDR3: CATSDRLQGAANYGYTF
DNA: TGTGCCACCAGTGACCGTCTACAGGGGGCTGCAAACTATGGCTACACCTTC

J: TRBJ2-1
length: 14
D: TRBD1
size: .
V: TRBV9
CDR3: CASSPSRTGREQFF
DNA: TGTGCCAGCAGCCCGTCCAGGACAGGTAGGGAGCAGTTCTTC

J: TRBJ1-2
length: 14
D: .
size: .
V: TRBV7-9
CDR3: CASSLERTVYGYTF
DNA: TGTGCCAGCAGCTTAGAGAGGACAGTCTATGGCTACACCTTC

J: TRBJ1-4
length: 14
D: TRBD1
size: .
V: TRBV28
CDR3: CASTLTGQNEKLFF
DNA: TGTGCCAGCACTTTGACAGGGCAGAATGAAAAACTGTTTTTT

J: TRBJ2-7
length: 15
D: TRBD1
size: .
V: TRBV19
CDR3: CASSSTGGASYEQYF
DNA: TGTGCCAGTTCTTCGACAGGGGGCGCCTCCTACGAGCAGTACTTC

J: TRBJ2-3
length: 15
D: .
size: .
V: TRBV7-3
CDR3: CASSHYRDHPDTQYF
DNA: TGTGCCAGCAGCCACTACAGGGACCACCCAGATACGCAGTATTTT